This paragraph reports one TCR beta chain. What this receptor recognizes is not known. There are no base qualities to consult, and no much larger clone falls within one base. These data belong to a study of siplizumab effects on memory and regulatory T cells (dated by TCRdb to about 2019). With regard to the full study: The study looked at the effect of siplizumab, an anti-CD2 antibody, on alloreactive T-cell subsets in allogeneic mixed lymphocyte reactions made from human PBMCs.

The germline V gene (reference sequence) gives CDR1 as LNHNV and CDR2 as YYDKDF. The CDR3 sequence holds 16 residues, the cysteine and phenylalanine included. Of all the DNA, just the CDR3 is kept, 48 bases in frame from base 1. The V end loses 5 bases and the J end loses 5 bases, and a stretch of 18 bases separates them. The library was built by means of the immunoSEQ multiplex PCR assay. Some 1.1 x 10^5 TCR templates per sample were assayed by the deep sequencing platform. Genomic DNA extracted from sorted T cells was the material used for TCRbeta CDR3 sequencing. The published analysis was carried out like this. Clonal analysis of TCRbeta CDR3 data was done in the R programming language. Alloreactive CD4+ and CD8+ clones were identified by comparing unstimulated samples to CFSE-low samples taken after the reaction. By matching sequences to the repertoires of sorted unstimulated Treg and non-Treg cells, each alloreactive CD4+ clone was assigned a regulatory or non-regulatory origin. TCRdb obtained this table from immuneACCESS and retained in-frame rearrangements with V and J assigned. These tables miss some clones; where compared with another copy, unresolved V genes account for less than half of the shortfall, and the remainder is unexplained. For V, J and clone size, that table is used; D and trimming come from the DNA. This sample has approximately 92,000 clones in its table, and 90% to 95% of those were observed once. The leading ten clones occupy roughly 1.3% of the sample.

Here is what the overall study found, with its caveats: Among mappable alloreactive CD4+ clones, the Treg-derived fraction averaged about 70% with siplizumab versus around 25% in control reactions. The cumulative frequency of alloreactive sequences that could be traced back to unstimulated CD4+ memory T cells was significantly reduced by siplizumab. Because sequences below about 10^-5 frequency were poorly captured, only a minor fraction of alloreactive clones could be mapped to unstimulated subsets. About 80-97% of proliferating CD4+ or CD8+ clones could not be given a naive or memory phenotype. Compared with memory T cells, unstimulated naive T cells appeared more diverse, and naive cells seemed to make a substantial contribution to the alloresponse. No functional confirmation was obtained for the suppressive function of proliferating Tregs from siplizumab cultures.

Sorted unstimulated T cells, along with proliferating T cells recovered from mixed lymphocyte reactions, underwent TCRbeta CDR3 sequencing. Fresh whole blood from approximately ten HLA-typed healthy donors was used to isolate PBMCs. To map where alloreactive clones came from, CD4+ non-regulatory T cells in the unstimulated state were FACS-sorted. This clonotype originated in a human donor in good health. Sequenced sample: non-Treg CD4+ T cells sorted from blood. The cell subset or site label corresponds to: FACS-sorted unstimulated CD4+ non-regulatory T cells. The rearranged chain carries TRBV15 and TRBJ2-2; the D gene is perhaps TRBD2, from 6 matching bases. The bases are TGTGCCACCAGCGCTCCTGTCGGGGGTGTAACCGGGGAGCTGTTTTTT. Its protein product is CATSAPVGGVTGELFF.